This T cell receptor beta chain was observed in a study of shared clonotypes between healthy human individuals. This CDR3 spans 14 amino acids. CDR1 is MNHEY and CDR2 is SVGAGI in the germline V gene. The V end was cut by 5 bases, the J end by 3 bases, with 13 bases between. Clones were read by immunoSEQ multiplex PCR, and TCRdb kept only the in-frame ones, dropping some. The sample holds over a million clones, approximately 72% seen once. Overall study findings and caveats: The represented genetic and exposure-history diversity was limited by the small number of donors. All-four-donor shared clonotypes had higher generation probabilities than non-shared clonotypes did. Memory subsets generally showed smaller estimated richness than naive subsets did.

Details on this clone: Its antigen is not identified.

This TCR came from a man aged 18 to 35 in good health. V is TRBV6-5 and J is TRBJ1-2; tentative D call: TRBD1 (5 bases). The sequenced sample was memory CD4+ T cells sorted from blood. Subset indicated: CD45RA-negative fraction. The DNA of the CDR3 is TGTGCCAGCAGTCACAGTGGGGGGGACTATGGCTACACCTTC. Its translation is CASSHSGGDYGYTF.